Reported below is one TCR beta chain. Its matching antigen is unknown. This entry belongs to a study of CD4+ T cells in melanoma. The CDR3 runs to 14 residues. Germline CDR1 is SGHRS and CDR2 is YFSETQ. V was pared by 4 bases and J by 3 bases, with 5 bases of the junction left unmatched. Produced via immunoSEQ multiplex PCR; TCRdb's table is partial and in-frame only. The data show some 15,000 clones, about 60% seen once. Overall study findings and caveats: Neoantigen-specific CD4+ T cells in melanoma reportedly had diverse differentiation states. CD8+ T cell, macrophage and B cell function reportedly correlated with neoantigen-specific CD4+ T cells.

This clonotype was obtained from a human donor with melanoma. The chain has TRBV5-1 and TRBJ2-7, with 9 positions matching TRBD1. The sample comprised cells from a culture (not recorded whether cultured in vitro). The CDR3 reads CASSPTGGGYEQYF. The CDR3 region has the DNA TGCGCCAGCAGCCCCACAGGGGGCGGCTACGAGCAGTACTTC.